The sequence of this T cell receptor beta chain was determined in a study of T cells in Graves' hyperthyroidism and ophthalmopathy. About the research overall: It was at initial diagnosis, before any treatment, that peripheral blood was collected. The study's findings and limits: Stable hyperthyroidism was separated from ophthalmopathy by a model based on 13 V-J features.

The diagnostic basis comprised clinical symptoms, serum thyroxine and TRAb, thyroid ultrasound and orbital computed tomography. The CDR3 covers 12 residues. Trimming pared 7 bases from V and 4 bases from J, leaving 9 bases between. CDR1 and CDR2 (germline): MDHEN, SYDVKM. This clonotype was seen many times. The antigen is undetermined. TCR beta CDR3 regions were amplified from RNA transcripts. During a first-round RT-PCR of the TCR CDR3, the HTBI primer set was used. MiXCR, applied by TCRdb to the multiplex PCR reads, yields one record per CDR3 protein. Counted here are 310,000 or so distinct CDR3 sequences, over 15% occurring once; the ten biggest clones make up approximately 60%.

Sequencing used blood. This receptor was obtained from a woman aged 55 to 70 with Graves' ophthalmopathy. The rearrangement links TRBV28 to TRBJ2-3; D is undetermined. Here the CDR3 reads CASMSQSDTQYF. Written as DNA, the CDR3 is TGTGCCAGCATGAGTCAGTCAGATACGCAGTATTTT. The full variable domain, its missing parts supplied by reference TRBV28 and TRBJ2-3, is DVKVTQSSRYLVKRTGEKVFLECVQDMDHENMFWYRQDPGLGLRLIYFSYDVKMKEKGDIPEGYSVSREKKERFSLILESASTNQTSMYLCASMSQSDTQYFGPGTRLTVL.